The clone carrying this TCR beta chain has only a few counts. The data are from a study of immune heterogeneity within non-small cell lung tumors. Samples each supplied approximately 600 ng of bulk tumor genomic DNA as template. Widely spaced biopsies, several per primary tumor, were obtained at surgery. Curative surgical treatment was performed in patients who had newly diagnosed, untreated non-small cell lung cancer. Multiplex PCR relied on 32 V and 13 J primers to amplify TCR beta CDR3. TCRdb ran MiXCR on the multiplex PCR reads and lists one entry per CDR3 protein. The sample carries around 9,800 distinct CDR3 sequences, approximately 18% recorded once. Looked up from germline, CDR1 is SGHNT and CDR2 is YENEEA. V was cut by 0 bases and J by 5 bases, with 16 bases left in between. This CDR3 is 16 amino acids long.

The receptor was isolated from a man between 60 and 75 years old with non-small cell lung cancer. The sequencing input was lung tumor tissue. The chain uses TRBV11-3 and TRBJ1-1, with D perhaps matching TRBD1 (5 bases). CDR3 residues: CASSLDHVRTTTEAFF. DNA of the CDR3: TGTGCCAGCAGCTTAGATCACGTTCGGACAACGACTGAAGCTTTCTTT.